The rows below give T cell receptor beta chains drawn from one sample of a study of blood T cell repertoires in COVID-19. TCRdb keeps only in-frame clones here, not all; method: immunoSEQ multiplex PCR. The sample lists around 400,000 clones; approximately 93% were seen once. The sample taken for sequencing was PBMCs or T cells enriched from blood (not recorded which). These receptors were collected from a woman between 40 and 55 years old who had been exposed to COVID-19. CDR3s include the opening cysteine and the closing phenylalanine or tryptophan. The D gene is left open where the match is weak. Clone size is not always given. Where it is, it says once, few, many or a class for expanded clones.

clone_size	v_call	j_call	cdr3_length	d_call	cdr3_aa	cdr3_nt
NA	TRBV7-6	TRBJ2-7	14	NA	CASSLGGVGYEQYF	TGTGCCAGCAGCTTAGGAGGAGTTGGGTACGAGCAGTACTTC
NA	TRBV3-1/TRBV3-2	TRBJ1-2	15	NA	CASSRQGTSNYGYTF	TGTGCCAGCAGCCGTCAGGGCACTTCTAACTATGGCTACACCTTC
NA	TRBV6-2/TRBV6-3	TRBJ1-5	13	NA	CASSREGNQPQHF	TGTGCCAGCAGCCGAGAAGGCAATCAGCCCCAGCATTTT
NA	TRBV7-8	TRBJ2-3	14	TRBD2	CASTRRGEPDTQYF	TGTGCCAGCACCCGTCGGGGGGAGCCAGATACGCAGTATTTT
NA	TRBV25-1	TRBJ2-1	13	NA	CASSVPVYNEQFF	TGTGCCAGCAGTGTTCCAGTGTACAATGAGCAGTTCTTC
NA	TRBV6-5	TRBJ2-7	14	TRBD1	CASSGQGFPYEQYF	TGTGCCAGCAGCGGACAGGGGTTCCCCTACGAGCAGTACTTC
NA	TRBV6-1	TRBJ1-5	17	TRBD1	CASSDKRQGLGNQPQHF	TGTGCCAGCAGTGACAAACGACAGGGGTTGGGCAATCAGCCCCAGCATTTT
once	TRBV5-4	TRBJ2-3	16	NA	CASSLADDSTGDTQYF	TGTGCCAGCAGCTTGGCCGACGACTCGACCGGGGATACGCAGTATTTT
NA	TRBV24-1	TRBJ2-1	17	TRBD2	CATSDTTSGGLYNEQFF	TGTGCCACCAGTGATACTACTAGCGGGGGACTTTACAATGAGCAGTTCTTC
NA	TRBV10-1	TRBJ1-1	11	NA	CAIPRYPEAFF	TGCGCCATCCCGAGGTACCCGGAAGCTTTCTTT
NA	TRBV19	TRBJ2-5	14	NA	CASSTRGYQETQYF	TGTGCCAGTAGTACGCGGGGCTACCAAGAGACCCAGTACTTC
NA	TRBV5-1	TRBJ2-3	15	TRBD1	CASSFADRFTDTQYF	TGCGCCAGCAGCTTTGCGGACAGGTTCACAGATACGCAGTATTTT
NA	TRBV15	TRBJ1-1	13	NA	CATSYSVRTEAFF	TGTGCCACCAGTTACAGTGTAAGGACTGAAGCTTTCTTT
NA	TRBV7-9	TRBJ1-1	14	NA	CASSKTAMSTEAFF	TGTGCCAGCAGCAAGACAGCGATGAGCACTGAAGCTTTCTTT
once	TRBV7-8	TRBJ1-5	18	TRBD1	CASSLTAEQGPWGQPQHF	TGTGCCAGCAGCTTAACCGCAGAACAGGGGCCATGGGGTCAGCCCCAGCATTTT
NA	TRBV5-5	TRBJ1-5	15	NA	CASSLAVGVGQPQHF	TGTGCCAGCAGCTTGGCGGTCGGGGTTGGACAGCCCCAGCATTTT
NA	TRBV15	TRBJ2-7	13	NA	CATSRDISYEQYF	TGTGCCACCAGCAGAGATATCTCCTACGAGCAGTACTTC
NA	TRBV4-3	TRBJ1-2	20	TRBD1	CASSPVTVPGQGVSNYGYTF	TGCGCCAGCAGCCCTGTAACCGTCCCGGGACAGGGGGTAAGCAACTATGGCTACACCTTC
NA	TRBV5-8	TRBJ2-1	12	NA	CASSLGGHEQFF	TGTGCCAGCAGCTTAGGAGGGCATGAGCAGTTCTTC
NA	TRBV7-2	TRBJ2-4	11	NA	CASSFGDIQYF	TGTGCCAGCAGCTTTGGAGACATTCAGTACTTC
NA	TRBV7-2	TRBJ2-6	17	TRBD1	CASSFQGAGSGANVLTF	TGTGCCAGCAGCTTCCAGGGGGCGGGCTCTGGGGCCAACGTCCTGACTTTC
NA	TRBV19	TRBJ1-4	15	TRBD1	CASSMSTGNGEKLFF	TGTGCCAGTAGTATGTCGACAGGGAATGGTGAAAAACTGTTTTTT
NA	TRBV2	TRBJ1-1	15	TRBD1	CASSGTGGMVTEAFF	TGTGCCAGCAGTGGGACAGGGGGCATGGTGACTGAAGCTTTCTTT
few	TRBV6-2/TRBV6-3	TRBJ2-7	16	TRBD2	CASSYSTSGSSHEQYF	TGTGCCAGCAGTTACTCTACTAGCGGGAGTTCCCACGAGCAGTACTTC
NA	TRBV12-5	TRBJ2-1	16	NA	CASGLRRGPMYNEQFF	TGTGCTAGTGGTTTGAGGCGGGGGCCCATGTACAATGAGCAGTTCTTC
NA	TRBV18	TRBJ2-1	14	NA	CASSPMDNFHEQFF	TGTGCCAGCTCACCAATGGACAATTTCCATGAGCAGTTCTTC
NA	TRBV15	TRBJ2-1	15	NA	CATRGDKTKYNEQFF	TGTGCCACCAGGGGGGACAAAACCAAATACAATGAGCAGTTCTTC
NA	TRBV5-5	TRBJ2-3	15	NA	CASSHRAISTDTQYF	TGTGCCAGCAGCCACAGGGCCATAAGCACAGATACGCAGTATTTT
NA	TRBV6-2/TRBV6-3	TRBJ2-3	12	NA	CASSYTRDTQYF	TGTGCCAGCAGTTACACGCGAGATACGCAGTATTTT
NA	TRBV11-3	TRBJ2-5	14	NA	CASSSPLGGETQYF	TGTGCCAGCAGCTCTCCCCTCGGGGGAGAGACCCAGTACTTC
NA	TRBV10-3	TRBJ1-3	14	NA	CAISESHSGNTIYF	TGTGCCATCAGTGAGTCTCACTCTGGAAACACCATATATTTT
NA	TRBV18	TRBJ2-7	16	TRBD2	CASSPPLAGGRYEQYF	TGTGCCAGCTCACCACCACTAGCGGGAGGGCGCTACGAGCAGTACTTC
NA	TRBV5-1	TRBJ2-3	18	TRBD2	CASSLVDWPKNSGVLEYF	TGCGCCAGCAGCTTGGTAGATTGGCCGAAGAATAGCGGGGTGTTGGAGTATTTT
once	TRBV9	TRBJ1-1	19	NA	CASSGRSVFGDIRNTEAFF	TGTGCCAGCAGCGGCCGAAGTGTTTTTGGGGACATTAGGAACACTGAAGCTTTCTTT
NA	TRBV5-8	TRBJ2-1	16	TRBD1	CASSPGQGFLSNEQFF	TGTGCCAGCAGCCCCGGACAGGGATTCCTTTCCAATGAGCAGTTCTTC
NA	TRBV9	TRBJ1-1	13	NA	CASSVAPGLGAFF	TGTGCCAGCAGCGTAGCTCCAGGGTTGGGGGCTTTCTTT
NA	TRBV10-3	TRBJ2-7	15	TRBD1	CAISSGAGGVNEQYF	TGTGCCATCAGCTCGGGCGCAGGGGGCGTGAACGAGCAGTACTTC
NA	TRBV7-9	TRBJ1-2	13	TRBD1	CASSSTGGPGYTF	TGTGCCAGCAGCTCGACAGGGGGACCTGGCTACACCTTC
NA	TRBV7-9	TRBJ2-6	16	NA	CASSAARTAGANVLTF	TGTGCCAGCAGCGCAGCACGGACAGCCGGGGCCAACGTCCTGACTTTC
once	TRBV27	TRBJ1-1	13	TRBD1	CVGQAEGNTEAFF	TGTGTTGGACAGGCTGAGGGGAACACTGAAGCTTTCTTT
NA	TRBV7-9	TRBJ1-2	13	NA	CASSLSRILGYTF	TGTGCCAGCAGCTTATCCAGGATACTTGGCTACACCTTC
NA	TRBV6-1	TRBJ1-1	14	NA	CASSEMGGNTEAFF	TGTGCCAGCAGTGAGATGGGGGGGAACACTGAAGCTTTCTTT
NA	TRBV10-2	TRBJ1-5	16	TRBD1	CASSDFQGAGNQPQHF	TGCGCCAGCAGTGACTTTCAGGGGGCAGGCAATCAGCCCCAGCATTTT
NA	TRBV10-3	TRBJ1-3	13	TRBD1	CATQGVSGNTIYF	TGTGCCACACAGGGGGTTTCTGGAAACACCATATATTTT
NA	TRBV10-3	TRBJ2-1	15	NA	CAISESGFRYNEQFF	TGTGCCATCAGTGAGTCGGGCTTCCGCTACAATGAGCAGTTCTTC
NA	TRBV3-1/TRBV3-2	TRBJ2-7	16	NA	CASSQGGGAGVTEQYF	TGTGCCAGCAGCCAAGGTGGCGGGGCCGGGGTCACCGAGCAGTACTTC
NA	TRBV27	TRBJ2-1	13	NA	CASSLVNGNEQFF	TGTGCCAGCAGTTTAGTTAACGGGAATGAGCAGTTCTTC
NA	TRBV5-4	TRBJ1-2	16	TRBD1	CASSRDRRSTNYGYTF	TGTGCCAGCAGCCGGGACAGGCGATCCACTAACTATGGCTACACCTTC